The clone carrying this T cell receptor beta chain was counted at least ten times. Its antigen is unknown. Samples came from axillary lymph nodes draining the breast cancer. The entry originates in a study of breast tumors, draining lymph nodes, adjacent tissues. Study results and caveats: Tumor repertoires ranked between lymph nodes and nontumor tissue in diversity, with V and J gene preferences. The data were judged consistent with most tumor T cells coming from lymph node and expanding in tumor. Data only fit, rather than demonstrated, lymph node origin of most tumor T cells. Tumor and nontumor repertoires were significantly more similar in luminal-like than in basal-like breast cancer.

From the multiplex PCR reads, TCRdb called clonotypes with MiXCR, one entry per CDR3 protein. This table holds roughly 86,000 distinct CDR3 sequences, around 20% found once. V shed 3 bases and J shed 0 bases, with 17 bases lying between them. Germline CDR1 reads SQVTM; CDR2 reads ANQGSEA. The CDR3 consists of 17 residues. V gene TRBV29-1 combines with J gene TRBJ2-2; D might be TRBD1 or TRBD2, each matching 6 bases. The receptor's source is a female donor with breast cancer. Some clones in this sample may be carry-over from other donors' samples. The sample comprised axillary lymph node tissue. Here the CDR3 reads CSVEGFRGVPNTGELFF. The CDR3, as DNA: TGCAGCGTTGAGGGATTTAGGGGGGTACCGAACACCGGGGAGCTGTTTTTT.